Each of the 22 T cell receptor beta chains below was sequenced from the same sample in a study of PD-L1 blockade in urothelial cancer. Sequenced by immunoSEQ multiplex PCR; TCRdb stores in-frame clones only, minus some. This sample has roughly 45,000 clones, with more than 75% found just once. Specified time point: pretreatment peripheral blood. The specimen comprised PBMCs, sampled around atezolizumab (anti-PD-L1) treatment. Source of these receptors: a man between 60 and 70 years old with urothelial cancer.

The chain employs TRBV27 and TRBJ2-3; 10 bases are shared with TRBD2. The V gene end was trimmed by 2 bases and the J gene end by 8 bases; junction bases not matched to a gene: 4. Germline CDR1 MNHEY, CDR2 SMNVEV (reference sequence). CDR3 size: 14 residues. The CDR3 region has the DNA TGTGCCAGCAGTTTAAGCGGGGGGGCAAGTACGCAGTATTTT. Protein: CASSLSGGASTQYF.

This chain connects TRBV7-2 to TRBJ2-1, with 7 bases lining up with TRBD2. Trimming took 6 bases from V and 3 from J; bases not matched to a gene: 8. The V gene's germline CDR1 is SGHTA and CDR2 FQGNSA. This CDR3 is built from 15 residues. Here the CDR3 reads CASRPPGLLYNEQFF. CDR3 DNA: TGTGCCAGCAGACCACCGGGACTACTCTACAATGAGCAGTTCTTC.

The V call is TRBV4-2, the J call TRBJ2-7; 10 bases align to TRBD1. The CDR3 extends over 16 amino acids. The ends lost 0 bases at V and 6 bases at J; junction bases unmatched: 8. Germline-derived CDR1 and CDR2 are LGHNA and YNFKEQ. CDR3 sequence reads: CASSQDLRTGGIEQYF. CDR3 nucleotide sequence: TGTGCCAGCAGCCAAGATCTCAGGACAGGGGGTATCGAGCAGTACTTC.

The rearrangement links TRBV5-1 to TRBJ1-3; tentative D call: TRBD1 (6 bases). The CDR3 is 13 residues long. The V gene's germline CDR1 is SGHRS and CDR2 YFSETQ. The germline V and J ends were trimmed by 4 bases and 3 bases, with 8 bases remaining between them. As DNA, the CDR3 is TGCGCCAGCAGCGCGGACAGTGGAAACACCATATATTTT. Protein product: CASSADSGNTIYF.

The J gene is TRBJ1-2, the V gene TRBV29-1, with D perhaps TRBD1 (6 bases). V lost 4 bases to trimming and J lost 3 bases, with 9 bases between them. Germline loops: CDR1 SQVTM, CDR2 ANQGSEA. This CDR3 spans 12 amino acids. The CDR3 region has the DNA TGCAGCGTTGGAAACAGGGACTATGGCTACACCTTC. Translating it yields CSVGNRDYGYTF.

The chain carries TRBV29-1 and TRBJ2-5, with D tentatively TRBD2 (6 bases). CDR3 length equals 15 residues. Germline CDR1 is SQVTM and CDR2 is ANQGSEA. V lost 0 bases, J lost 5 bases, and 16 bases lay in between. The CDR3 region is CSVEDGWGVQETQYF. CDR3 sequence (DNA): TGCAGCGTTGAAGATGGGTGGGGGGTCCAGGAGACCCAGTACTTC.

Only a few counts were recorded for this clone. The CDR3: CAWSVQARGVTDTQYF. The CDR3 region has the DNA TGTGCCTGGAGTGTACAGGCGCGCGGGGTCACAGATACGCAGTATTTT. The V call is TRBV30, the J call TRBJ2-3; the D gene is possibly TRBD2 (6 bases). V shed 0 bases and J shed 2 bases, with 15 bases lying between them. The germline V gene has CDR1 GTSNPN and CDR2 SVGIG (reference sequence). The CDR3 is 16 residues long.

Only a few counts were recorded for this clone. The V and J genes are TRBV28 and TRBJ2-7, with 7 nucleotides matching TRBD2. V shed 7 bases, J shed 2 bases, and the junction held 11 bases outside the gene matches. There are 15 residues in the CDR3. From germline, CDR1 is MDHEN and CDR2 SYDVKM. DNA for the CDR3: TGTGCCAGCATCAAAGAAAAGGGGAGGGCCTACGAGCAGTACTTC. It specifies CASIKEKGRAYEQYF.

V is TRBV28 and J is TRBJ1-1; 7 bases agree with TRBD1. CDR3 length: 15 residues. Germline CDR1 is MDHEN and CDR2 is SYDVKM. The V segment lost 8 bases and the J segment 3 bases; nucleotides outside the gene matches: 12. For the CDR3, the DNA is TGTGCCAGCTCCTCAGGGGGATTGGGGGACACTGAAGCTTTCTTT. This translates into CASSSGGLGDTEAFF.

This rearrangement joins TRBV28 to TRBJ2-4; TRBD2 agrees at 8 bases. The CDR3 spans 16 residues. V was clipped by 6 bases and J by 6 bases; unmatched bases: 13. Germline V lookup: CDR1 MDHEN, CDR2 SYDVKM. CDR3 residues: CASSPQTGRGGNIQYF. As DNA, the CDR3 is TGTGCCAGCAGCCCCCAGACCGGGAGGGGCGGAAACATTCAGTACTTC.

The CDR3 here is CASSLAGGNTGELFF. CDR3 nucleotide sequence: TGTGCCAGCAGCCTAGCGGGGGGAAACACCGGGGAGCTGTTTTTT. V usage is TRBV5-4 and J usage is TRBJ2-2; the match to TRBD2 covers 11 bases. The CDR3 has 15 amino acids. CDR1 is SGHNT, CDR2 YYREEE, per germline (reference sequence). The ends lost 4 bases at V and 2 bases at J; junction bases unmatched: 1.

This clone was recorded only once. This rearrangement joins TRBV27 to TRBJ2-6; 8 nucleotides align to TRBD2. Germline loops: CDR1 MNHEY, CDR2 SMNVEV (reference sequence). Trimming took 2 bases from V and 0 from J; bases not matched to a gene: 6. The CDR3 runs to 18 residues. The CDR3 spells CASSLRLAGSSGANVLTF. The CDR3, as DNA: TGTGCCAGCAGTTTAAGGCTAGCGGGCTCCTCTGGGGCCAACGTCCTGACTTTC.

V is TRBV5-4 and J is TRBJ2-7; D perhaps matches TRBD1 (6 bases). The germline V and J ends were trimmed by 7 bases and 0 bases, with 17 bases remaining between them. Germline V gives CDR1 SGHNT, CDR2 YYREEE (reference sequence). The CDR3 spans 15 residues. CDR3 loop: CASEVQGPASYEQYF. CDR3 in DNA: TGTGCCAGCGAGGTACAGGGACCCGCCTCCTACGAGCAGTACTTC.

The chain joins TRBV19 to TRBJ2-1; 9 bases agree with TRBD2. Looked up from germline, CDR1 is LNHDA and CDR2 is SQIVND (reference sequence). The junction had 8 bases not matched to a gene; V was cut back by 0 bases and J by 5 bases. This CDR3 comprises 17 residues. This CDR3 is CASSIDSAGGPNNEQFF. The CDR3 coding sequence is TGTGCCAGTAGTATAGATTCTGCGGGAGGGCCTAACAATGAGCAGTTCTTC.

V and J are TRBV6-1 and TRBJ2-2, with a weak D call TRBD2 (6 bases). The CDR3 contains 15 residues. V was shortened by 6 bases and J by 7 bases, with 18 bases between the two germline ends. Per germline, CDR1 MNHNS and CDR2 SASEGT. CDR3 coding DNA: TGTGCCAGCAGCCGGGCCAACCTGGGAGGCGGGGAGCTGTTTTTT. Protein sequence: CASSRANLGGGELFF.

The J gene is TRBJ2-3, the V gene TRBV6-5; a possible D gene is TRBD2 (6 bases). Germline V lookup: CDR1 MNHEY, CDR2 SVGAGI. Trimming took off 10 bases at V and 4 bases at J, with 21 bases between the two ends. This CDR3 contains 15 residues. DNA for the CDR3: TGTGCCACCTCCAGGACTAATAGTTTCCCAGATACGCAGTATTTT. Translation: CATSRTNSFPDTQYF.

The chain links TRBV18 to TRBJ2-7; 7 nucleotides agree with TRBD2. The CDR3 runs to 15 residues. The V and J ends lost 3 bases and 4 bases, in that order; junction bases with no gene match: 9. Germline CDR1 KGHSH, CDR2 LQKENI. The CDR3 reads CASSPRAGKTYEQYF. In DNA, the CDR3 is TGTGCCAGCTCACCCCGAGCGGGAAAGACGTACGAGCAGTACTTC. The full variable domain, with the rest looked up from reference TRBV18 and TRBJ2-7, is NAGVMQNPRHLVRRRGQEARLRCSPMKGHSHVYWYRQLPEEGLKFMVYLQKENIIDESGMPKERFSAEFPKEGPSILRIQQVVRGDSAAYFCASSPRAGKTYEQYFGPGTRLTVT.

The chain couples TRBV27 to TRBJ1-2, with a possible D match to TRBD1 (6 bases). Trimming shortened V by 8 bases and J by 1 base, and 23 bases separated the two germline ends. CDR1 MNHEY and CDR2 SMNVEV come from the germline V gene (reference sequence). The length of the CDR3 is 17 residues. CDR3 region: CASLTLVPGQVNYGYTF. In DNA, the CDR3 is TGTGCCAGCCTCACCTTAGTCCCGGGACAAGTTAACTATGGCTACACCTTC.

The rearrangement links TRBV13 to TRBJ1-1, with unresolved D. CDR1 is PRHDT and CDR2 is FYEKMQ in the germline V gene (reference sequence). V was cut by 1 base and J by 8 bases, with 8 bases left in between. This CDR3 region has 12 residues. CDR3 sequence reads: CASSLVTPEAFF. For the CDR3, the DNA is TGTGCCAGCAGCTTAGTGACTCCCGAAGCTTTCTTT.

V usage is TRBV7-2 and J usage is TRBJ2-3; D is perhaps TRBD2 (5 bases). This CDR3 spans 13 amino acids. CDR1 SGHTA and CDR2 FQGNSA come from the germline V gene. Trimming left V 2 bases short and J 7 bases short, with 10 bases between. CDR3 coding DNA: TGTGCCAGCAGCTTATATGGGGAGAATACGCAGTATTTT. Protein: CASSLYGENTQYF.

V is TRBV6-5 and J is TRBJ2-3, with 13 bases fitting TRBD2. This CDR3 has 16 residues. The V gene's germline CDR1 is MNHEY and CDR2 SVGAGI. Trimming removed 4 bases from V and 4 bases from J; junction bases left unmatched: 5. In DNA form, the CDR3 reads TGTGCCAGCAGTTCCCGACTAGCGGGGGGCCCAGATACGCAGTATTTT. This sequence encodes CASSSRLAGGPDTQYF.

The V call is TRBV6-5, the J call TRBJ2-4; 8 positions match TRBD2. The CDR3 extends over 14 amino acids. Germline-derived CDR1 and CDR2 are MNHEY and SVGAGI. The trim removed 6 bases at V and 9 bases at J, leaving 10 bases unmatched. The chain's CDR3 is CASRRGAEWSIQYF. The CDR3 DNA is TGTGCCAGCAGGCGGGGGGCAGAATGGTCCATTCAGTACTTC.